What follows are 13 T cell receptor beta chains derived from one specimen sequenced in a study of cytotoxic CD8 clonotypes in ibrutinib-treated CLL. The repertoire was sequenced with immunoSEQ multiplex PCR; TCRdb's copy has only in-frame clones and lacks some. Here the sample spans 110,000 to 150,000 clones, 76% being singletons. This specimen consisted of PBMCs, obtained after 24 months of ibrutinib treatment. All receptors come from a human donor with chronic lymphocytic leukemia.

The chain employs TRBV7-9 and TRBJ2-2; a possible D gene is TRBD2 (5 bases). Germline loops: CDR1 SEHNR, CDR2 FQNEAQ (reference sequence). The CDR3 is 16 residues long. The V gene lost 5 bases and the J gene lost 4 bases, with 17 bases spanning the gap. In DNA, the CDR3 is TGTGCCAGCAGCCCCACACCCGGGGTCGGCACCGGGGAGCTGTTTTTT. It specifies CASSPTPGVGTGELFF.

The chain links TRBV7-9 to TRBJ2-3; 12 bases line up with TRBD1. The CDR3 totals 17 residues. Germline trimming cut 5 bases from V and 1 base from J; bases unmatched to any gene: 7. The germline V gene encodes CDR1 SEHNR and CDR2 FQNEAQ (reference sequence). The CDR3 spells CASSPGTGGAGTDTQYF. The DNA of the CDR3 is TGTGCCAGCAGCCCCGGGACAGGGGGCGCGGGCACAGATACGCAGTATTTT.

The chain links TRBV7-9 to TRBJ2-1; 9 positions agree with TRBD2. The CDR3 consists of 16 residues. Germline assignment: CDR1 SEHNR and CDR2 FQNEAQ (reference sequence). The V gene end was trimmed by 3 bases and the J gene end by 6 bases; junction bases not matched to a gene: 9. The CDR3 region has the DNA TGTGCCAGCAGCTTTTCTGTAGCGGGAGTTGTCAATGAGCAGTTCTTC. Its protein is CASSFSVAGVVNEQFF.

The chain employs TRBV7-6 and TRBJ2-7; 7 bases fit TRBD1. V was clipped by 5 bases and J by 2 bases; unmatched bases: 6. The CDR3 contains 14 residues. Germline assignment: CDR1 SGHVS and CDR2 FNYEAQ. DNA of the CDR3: TGTGCCAGCAGCCCCCGACAGGGCCCCTACGAGCAGTACTTC. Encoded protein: CASSPRQGPYEQYF.

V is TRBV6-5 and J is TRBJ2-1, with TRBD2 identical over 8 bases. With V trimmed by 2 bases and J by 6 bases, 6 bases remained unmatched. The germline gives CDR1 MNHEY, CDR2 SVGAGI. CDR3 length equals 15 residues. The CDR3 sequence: CASSYHGTSGNEQFF. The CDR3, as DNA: TGTGCCAGCAGTTACCACGGGACTAGTGGCAATGAGCAGTTCTTC.

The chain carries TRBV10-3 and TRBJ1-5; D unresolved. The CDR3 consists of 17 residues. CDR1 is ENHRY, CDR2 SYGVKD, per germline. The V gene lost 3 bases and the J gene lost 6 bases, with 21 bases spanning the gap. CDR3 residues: CAISEQLDPGLGQPQHF. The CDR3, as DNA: TGTGCCATCAGTGAACAGTTGGACCCCGGGTTGGGTCAGCCCCAGCATTTT.

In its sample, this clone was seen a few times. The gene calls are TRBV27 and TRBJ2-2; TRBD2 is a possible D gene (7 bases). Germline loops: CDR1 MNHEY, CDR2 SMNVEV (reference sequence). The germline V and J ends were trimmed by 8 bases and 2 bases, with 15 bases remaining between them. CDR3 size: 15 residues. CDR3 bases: TGTGCCAGCCGGGGGGCAGGGATTAACACCGGGGAGCTGTTTTTT. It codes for CASRGAGINTGELFF.

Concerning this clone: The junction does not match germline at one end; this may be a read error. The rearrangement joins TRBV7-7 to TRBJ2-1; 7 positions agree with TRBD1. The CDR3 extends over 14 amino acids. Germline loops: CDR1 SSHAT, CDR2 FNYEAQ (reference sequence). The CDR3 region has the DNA TGTGCTAGCAGCCCTCAACCCGGGACAGTTGCGCAGTTCTTC. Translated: CASSPQPGTVAQFF.

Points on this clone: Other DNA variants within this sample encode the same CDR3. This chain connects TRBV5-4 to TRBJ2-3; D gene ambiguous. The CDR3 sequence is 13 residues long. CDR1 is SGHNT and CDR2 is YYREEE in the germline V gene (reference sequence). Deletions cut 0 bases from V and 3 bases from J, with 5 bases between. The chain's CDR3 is CASSLEGTDTQYF. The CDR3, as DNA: TGTGCCAGCAGCTTGGAAGGTACAGATACGCAGTATTTT.

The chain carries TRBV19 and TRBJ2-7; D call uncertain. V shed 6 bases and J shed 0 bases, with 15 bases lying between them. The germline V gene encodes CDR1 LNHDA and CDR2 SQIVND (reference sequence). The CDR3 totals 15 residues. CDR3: CASSPGGSLSYEQYF. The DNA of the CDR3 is TGTGCCAGTAGCCCAGGTGGCTCCCTCTCCTACGAGCAGTACTTC.

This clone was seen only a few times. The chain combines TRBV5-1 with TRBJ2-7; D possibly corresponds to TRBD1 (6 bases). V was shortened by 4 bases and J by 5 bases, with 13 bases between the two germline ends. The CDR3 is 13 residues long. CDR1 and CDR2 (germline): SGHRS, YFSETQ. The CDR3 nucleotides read TGCGCCAGCAGCACCGGACAGTTCGACGAGCAGTACTTC. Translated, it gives CASSTGQFDEQYF.

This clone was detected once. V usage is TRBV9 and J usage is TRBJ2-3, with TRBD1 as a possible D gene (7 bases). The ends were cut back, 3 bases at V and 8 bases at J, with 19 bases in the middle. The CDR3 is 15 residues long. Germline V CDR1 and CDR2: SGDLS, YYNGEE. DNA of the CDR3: TGTGCCAGCAGCGGTCCGGAGGGGGCTGGTGGTACGCAGTATTTT. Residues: CASSGPEGAGGTQYF.

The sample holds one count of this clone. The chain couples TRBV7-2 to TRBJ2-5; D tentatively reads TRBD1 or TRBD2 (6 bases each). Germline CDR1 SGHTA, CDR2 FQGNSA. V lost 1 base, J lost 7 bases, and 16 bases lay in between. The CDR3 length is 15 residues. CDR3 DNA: TGTGCCAGCAGCTTAGGGGGGGCACAAAAGGGGACCCAGTACTTC. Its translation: CASSLGGAQKGTQYF.